This entry is about one TCR beta chain. The sample comes from a study of blood T cells in healthy people across ages. Trimming removed 6 bases from V and 7 bases from J, with 19 bases in between. The CDR3 is made up of 13 amino acids. From germline, CDR1 is SQVTM and CDR2 ANQGSEA. Every sample had a minimum of 7 million PBMCs isolated. Samples each had at least 5 micrograms of total RNA extracted. A second PCR of roughly 7 to 11 cycles used a sample-barcoded 5' primer and a J-beta primer mix. One entry per CDR3 protein, called by TCRdb with MiXCR from the 5' RACE reads. The data hold 600,000 to 1,000,000 distinct CDR3 sequences, with 58% observed a single time.

This sequence originates from a man between 25 and 39 years old in good health. This chain uses TRBV29-1 with TRBJ2-7, with D perhaps given as TRBD1 or TRBD2 (5 bases each). Sequenced material: blood. The CDR3 protein is CSVRRDRPAEQYF. CDR3 DNA sequence: TGCAGCGTCCGACGGGACCGCCCGGCTGAGCAGTACTTC.